Below are 17 T cell receptor beta chains sequenced from a single sample in a study of T cell responses to AZD1222 COVID-19 vaccine listed by TCRdb under 2021. The library was prepared using the immunoSEQ multiplex PCR assay. Here the immuneACCESS table is served through TCRdb, limited to in-frame sequences with V and J called. Missing clones are a known gap in these copies; in checked studies unresolved V genes cover under half, and the rest lacks a known reason. The sample yields 80,000 to 90,000 clones; about 93% were counted once. The ten largest clones represent 5.2% of the sample. This specimen's time point label, interpreted: baseline before first vaccination. The treatment or condition label here, explained by the study, means: meningococcal conjugate vaccine given as trial control. The sequencing used peripheral blood, collected on day 0 of MenACWY control vaccination. The receptors were gathered from an adult in good health.

The chain is built from TRBV5-1 and TRBJ2-7; 7 bases agree with TRBD2. The germline V gene has CDR1 SGHRS and CDR2 YFSETQ. Unmatched junction bases numbered 7, after V lost 4 bases and J lost 0 bases. The CDR3 is made up of 15 amino acids. CDR3 in DNA: TGCGCCAGCAGCAGCGGGACGGGGAGCTCCTACGAGCAGTACTTC. Protein: CASSSGTGSSYEQYF.

The V gene is TRBV7-9, the J gene TRBJ2-1; D remains unclear. The CDR3 contains 11 residues. Trimming shortened V by 5 bases and J by 6 bases, and 5 bases separated the two germline ends. Per the germline V gene, CDR1 is SEHNR and CDR2 is FQNEAQ (reference sequence). For the CDR3, the DNA is TGTGCCAGCAGCCCGGCCAATGAGCAGTTCTTC. It codes for CASSPANEQFF.

V is TRBV25-1 and J is TRBJ1-5, with D hard to call. The ends were cut back, 3 bases at V and 4 bases at J, with 4 bases in the middle. The CDR3 is 12 residues long. CDR1 and CDR2 from the germline V gene are MGHDK and SYGVNS. CDR3 sequence: CASSDDNQPQHF. DNA of the CDR3: TGTGCCAGCAGTGACGATAATCAGCCCCAGCATTTT.

The rearrangement joins TRBV2 to TRBJ2-1, with a weak D call TRBD2 (5 bases). CDR1 SNHLY and CDR2 FYNNEI come from the germline V gene. This CDR3 contains 12 residues. V lost 4 bases and J lost 8, with 9 bases in between. In DNA, the CDR3 is TGTGCCAGCAGTGTGGCGGGCGATGAGCAGTTCTTC. Translation: CASSVAGDEQFF.

The gene calls are TRBV24-1 and TRBJ1-5; 7 bases are a match to TRBD1. The CDR3 consists of 14 residues. The junction had 4 bases not matched to a gene; V was cut back by 5 bases and J by 4 bases. CDR1 is KGHDR, CDR2 SFDVKD, per germline. The CDR3 region is CATSAQGVNQPQHF. The CDR3 nucleotides are TGTGCCACCAGTGCCCAGGGGGTTAATCAGCCCCAGCATTTT.

This clone turned up a few times. The rearrangement uses TRBV27 and TRBJ2-2, with TRBD1 identical over 9 bases. The CDR3 consists of 16 residues. Germline V gives CDR1 MNHEY, CDR2 SMNVEV (reference sequence). V lost 7 bases, J lost 5 bases, and 11 bases stayed unmatched. The CDR3 sequence: CASIGTGSIFTGELFF. The CDR3 DNA follows: TGTGCCAGCATTGGGACAGGGTCTATTTTTACCGGGGAGCTGTTTTTT.

CDR3 amino acids: CASSLGEGRPYGYTF. CDR3 in DNA: TGTGCCAGCAGCCTGGGGGAGGGGAGGCCCTATGGCTACACCTTC. V and J are TRBV7-9 and TRBJ1-2, with D possibly matching TRBD1 (5 bases). The germline gives CDR1 SEHNR, CDR2 FQNEAQ (reference sequence). The CDR3 length is 15 residues. With 5 bases removed from V and 4 bases from J, the gap between germline ends came to 17 bases.

DNA for the CDR3: TGTGCCAGTGGGACTGGACGCTCCTACGAGCAGTACTTC. Its protein product is CASGTGRSYEQYF. This chain uses TRBV19 with TRBJ2-7; D is perhaps TRBD2 (6 bases). V was trimmed by 8 bases and J by 0 bases, leaving 11 bases between them. CDR3 length: 13 amino acids. The V gene's germline CDR1 is LNHDA and CDR2 SQIVND (reference sequence). Using reference TRBV19 and TRBJ2-7 for the parts outside the CDR3, the full variable domain is DGGITQSPKYLFRKEGQNVTLSCEQNLNHDAMYWYRQDPGQGLRLIYYSQIVNDFQKGDIAEGYSVSREKKESFPLTVTSAQKNPTAFYLCASGTGRSYEQYFGPGTRLTVT.

The chain recombines TRBV2 with TRBJ1-1; D possibly corresponds to TRBD1 (6 bases). The CDR3 length is 14 residues. V gave up 7 bases and J gave up 2 bases, with 14 bases separating them. Germline loops: CDR1 SNHLY, CDR2 FYNNEI. CDR3: CASTPRTVNTEAFF. The CDR3 DNA sequence: TGTGCCAGCACCCCCCGGACAGTCAACACTGAAGCTTTCTTT.

This clone was observed once. V gene TRBV27 combines with J gene TRBJ1-6; possible D gene TRBD1, 6 bases. Germline assignment: CDR1 MNHEY and CDR2 SMNVEV (reference sequence). V lost 6 bases and J lost 7, with 19 bases in between. This CDR3 has 16 residues. The CDR3 DNA sequence: TGTGCCAGCAGCCCGCGTTTAGGGGGACTCAATTCACCCCTCCACTTT. This translates into CASSPRLGGLNSPLHF.

The chain recombines TRBV28 with TRBJ1-5; 7 positions agree with TRBD1. The ends lost 2 bases at V and 6 bases at J; junction bases unmatched: 7. From germline, CDR1 is MDHEN and CDR2 SYDVKM. The CDR3 is made up of 15 amino acids. CDR3 coding DNA: TGTGCCAGCAGTTTAGGAGGGGGCGCCTTTCAGCCCCAGCATTTT. Translation gives CASSLGGGAFQPQHF. Drawing the rest from reference TRBV28 and TRBJ1-5, the complete variable domain is DVKVTQSSRYLVKRTGEKVFLECVQDMDHENMFWYRQDPGLGLRLIYFSYDVKMKEKGDIPEGYSVSREKKERFSLILESASTNQTSMYLCASSLGGGAFQPQHFGDGTRLSIL.

The rearrangement links TRBV18 to TRBJ2-3; maybe TRBD1 (6 bases). V dropped 5 bases and J dropped 2 bases, with 23 bases sitting between them. The CDR3 is 18 amino acids. Germline assignment: CDR1 KGHSH and CDR2 LQKENI. CDR3 amino acids: CASSTGPLTGYATDTQYF. CDR3 DNA sequence: TGTGCCAGCTCAACAGGCCCCCTGACAGGATATGCCACAGATACGCAGTATTTT.

This clone was found once. The genes are TRBV9 and TRBJ1-1; D unresolved. Trimming took off 4 bases at V and 0 bases at J, with 19 bases between the two ends. Looked up from germline, CDR1 is SGDLS and CDR2 is YYNGEE. This CDR3 is built from 17 residues. CDR3 nucleotide sequence: TGTGCCAGCAGCCCCGGCCGGGGATTTTTTATGAACACTGAAGCTTTCTTT. This translates into CASSPGRGFFMNTEAFF.

This chain links TRBV3-1 (or the pseudogene TRBV3-2) with TRBJ2-7, with 7 bases fitting TRBD1. Germline CDR1 is LGHDT and CDR2 is YNNKEL (reference sequence). The CDR3 is 14 residues long. V shed 4 bases, J shed 1 base, and the junction held 4 bases outside the gene matches. CDR3: CASSRQGRSYEQYF. CDR3 in DNA: TGTGCCAGCAGCCGACAGGGTAGGTCCTACGAGCAGTACTTC.

The CDR3 bases are TGCGCCACCCGGACAGGGGGGCCCTACGAGCAGTACTTC. Protein sequence: CATRTGGPYEQYF. J is TRBJ2-7 and V is TRBV10-1; TRBD1 aligns across 10 bases. CDR3 size: 13 residues. In germline, CDR1 is WNHNN, CDR2 SYGVQD (reference sequence). The V gene end was trimmed by 10 bases and the J gene end by 2 bases; junction bases not matched to a gene: 5.

This rearrangement joins TRBV27 to TRBJ1-4; 7 bases agree with TRBD1. Trimming took 7 bases from V and 8 from J; bases not matched to a gene: 22. Germline V gene sequence: CDR1 MNHEY, CDR2 SMNVEV (reference sequence). The CDR3 extends over 18 amino acids. CDR3 bases: TGTGCCAGCAAAGCCGGGACAGCTAACCTCGGGGATAAAGAAAAACTGTTTTTT. This sequence encodes CASKAGTANLGDKEKLFF.

This chain's CDR3 is CASGLTWTGGAFTEAFF. The CDR3 region has the DNA TGTGCTAGTGGTTTGACCTGGACAGGGGGAGCCTTCACTGAAGCTTTCTTT. The chain employs TRBV12-5 and TRBJ1-1, with TRBD1 identical over 10 bases. With 2 bases clipped from V and 4 bases from J, the junction kept 10 bases outside the gene matches. CDR1 is LGHNT and CDR2 is FRNRAP in the germline V gene. The CDR3 runs 17 residues.